Below are 10 T cell receptor beta chains sequenced from a single sample in a study of cytomegalovirus exposure and HLA in healthy donors. Data came from immunoSEQ multiplex PCR; TCRdb stores just in-frame clones and leaves some out. The sample holds 90,000 or so clones, around 85% seen once. What was sequenced was PBMCs. The receptors were sampled from a man aged 18 to 30 in good health and CMV-seropositive.

This chain joins TRBV5-1 and TRBJ1-1, with D hard to call. Germline CDR1 and CDR2: SGHRS and YFSETQ. V was pared by 0 bases and J by 0 bases, with 9 bases between. The CDR3 is made up of 15 amino acids. CDR3 DNA sequence: TGCGCCAGCAGCTTGGTTGGAGTCATGAACACTGAAGCTTTCTTT. It is translated as CASSLVGVMNTEAFF.

This chain links TRBV6-5 with TRBJ2-1, with D possibly TRBD1 on 6 matching bases. The germline V and J ends were trimmed by 5 bases and 5 bases, with 10 bases remaining between them. The germline V gene encodes CDR1 MNHEY and CDR2 SVGAGI. This CDR3 comprises 13 residues. CDR3 DNA: TGTGCCAGCAGTACGAACAGGGACAATGAGCAGTTCTTC. Its translation: CASSTNRDNEQFF.

The chain recombines TRBV2 with TRBJ2-2; D might be TRBD2 (7 bases). Trimming removed 5 bases from V and 8 bases from J, with 15 bases in between. The length of the CDR3 is 14 residues. CDR1 is SNHLY and CDR2 is FYNNEI in the germline V gene. The CDR3 nucleotides are TGTGCCAGCAGTCTAGCGGCAAGGGGGGGGGAGCTGTTTTTT. This encodes CASSLAARGGELFF.

The chain has TRBV19 and TRBJ2-1; 8 bases are a match to TRBD1. Germline V gene lookup returns CDR1 LNHDA and CDR2 SQIVND (reference sequence). The CDR3 is 14 amino acids. The trim removed 0 bases at V and 6 bases at J, leaving 1 base unmatched. CDR3 nucleotides: TGTGCCAGTAGTATAGACGGGACAGGCAATGAGCAGTTCTTC. It translates to CASSIDGTGNEQFF.

This chain joins TRBV19 and TRBJ2-3, with 7 bases identical to TRBD1. The CDR3 is 15 amino acids. Germline CDR1 is LNHDA and CDR2 is SQIVND (reference sequence). Losses at the gene ends were 6 bases for V and 1 base for J; bases not matched to a gene: 7. The CDR3 is CASSPTGSRTDTQYF. The CDR3 DNA follows: TGTGCCAGTAGCCCGACAGGGTCCCGCACAGATACGCAGTATTTT.

The rearrangement joins TRBV27 to TRBJ2-3, with D possibly being TRBD2 (5 bases). CDR3 length equals 17 residues. Trimming removed 7 bases from V and 3 bases from J, with 23 bases in between. The germline V gene encodes CDR1 MNHEY and CDR2 SMNVEV (reference sequence). The CDR3 bases are TGTGCCAGCAAGGCCGACCGACGGGGTGGCTTAACAGATACGCAGTATTTT. This translates into CASKADRRGGLTDTQYF.

The rearrangement joins TRBV6-1 to TRBJ2-1; D is perhaps TRBD1 (5 bases). Trimming took 4 bases from V and 4 from J, leaving 17 bases between them. From germline, CDR1 is MNHNS and CDR2 SASEGT. CDR3 size: 16 residues. For the CDR3, the DNA is TGTGCCAGCAGTGGCTCCGAGACAGATCCTTACAATGAGCAGTTCTTC. This gives the protein CASSGSETDPYNEQFF.

This clone was seen only a few times. The chain employs TRBV28 and TRBJ2-7; TRBD1 agrees at 9 bases. Germline V gene sequence: CDR1 MDHEN, CDR2 SYDVKM. The CDR3 is made up of 13 amino acids. The ends lost 7 bases at V and 0 bases at J; junction bases unmatched: 1. The CDR3 DNA sequence: TGTGCCAGCACGACAGGGGGCTCCTACGAGCAGTACTTC. Protein: CASTTGGSYEQYF.

The chain carries TRBV5-6 and TRBJ2-5, with 9 positions matching TRBD2. CDR1 SGHDT and CDR2 YYEEEE come from the germline V gene. The trim removed 4 bases at V and 5 bases at J, leaving 6 bases unmatched. This CDR3 contains 14 residues. The CDR3 DNA follows: TGTGCCAGCAGCCACGGAAGCGGGGGGGAGACCCAGTACTTC. Protein sequence: CASSHGSGGETQYF.

The chain links TRBV5-1 to TRBJ2-3; 8 bases line up with TRBD1. Trimming removed 6 bases from V and 4 bases from J; junction bases left unmatched: 4. Looked up from germline, CDR1 is SGHRS and CDR2 is YFSETQ. CDR3 size: 13 residues. The CDR3 nucleotides are TGCGCCAGCACCGGACAGGGCGCAGATACGCAGTATTTT. Amino acid sequence: CASTGQGADTQYF.